This TCR beta chain was captured by sequencing in a study of blood T cell repertoires in COVID-19. Turning to the study itself: Researchers got acute and convalescent COVID-19 samples from the United States, Italy and Spain. PBMCs, B-cell-depleted T cells, or T cells were the source of the cDNA or gDNA that made up the material.

Germline V gives CDR1 LNHDA, CDR2 SQIVND (reference sequence). The CDR3 sequence is 15 residues long. The V end lost 5 bases, the J end lost 0 bases, and 8 bases lay between the germline ends. Authors' methods: Amplification from reference gene primers served as the basis for estimated nucleated cell counts. Assay: immunoSEQ multiplex PCR; the TCRdb copy retains only in-frame clones and omits some. V and J calls and clone size come straight from that table; D and trimming were deduced from the DNA. The repertoire holds about 57,000 clones, with just over 85% as singletons. The specimen was peripheral blood. This receptor was identified in a human donor in a cohort sampled during active COVID-19. The chain is built from TRBV19 and TRBJ2-6; no firm D call. In DNA, the CDR3 is TGTGCCAGTAGTGGGCAGAGCTCTGGGGCCAACGTCCTGACTTTC. Translated, it gives CASSGQSSGANVLTF.